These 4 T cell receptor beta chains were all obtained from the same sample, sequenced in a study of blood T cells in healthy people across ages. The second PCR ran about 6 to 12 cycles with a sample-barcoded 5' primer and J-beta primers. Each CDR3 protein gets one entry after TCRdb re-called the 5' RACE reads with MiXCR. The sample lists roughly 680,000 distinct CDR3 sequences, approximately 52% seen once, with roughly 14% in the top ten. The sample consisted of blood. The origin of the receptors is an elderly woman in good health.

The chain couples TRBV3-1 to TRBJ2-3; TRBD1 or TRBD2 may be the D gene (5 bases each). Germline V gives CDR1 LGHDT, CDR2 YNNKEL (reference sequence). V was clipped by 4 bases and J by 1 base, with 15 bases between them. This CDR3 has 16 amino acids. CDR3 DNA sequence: TGTGCCAGCAGCCTCTCCTTACCGGGACGCACAGATACGCAGTATTTT. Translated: CASSLSLPGRTDTQYF.

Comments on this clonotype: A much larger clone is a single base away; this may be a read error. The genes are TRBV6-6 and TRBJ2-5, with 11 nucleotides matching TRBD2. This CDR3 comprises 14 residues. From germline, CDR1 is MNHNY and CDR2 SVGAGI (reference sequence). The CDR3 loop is CASRIAGGGEAQYF. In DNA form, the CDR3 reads TGTGCCAGCAGGATAGCGGGGGGGGGAGAGGCCCAGTACTTC.

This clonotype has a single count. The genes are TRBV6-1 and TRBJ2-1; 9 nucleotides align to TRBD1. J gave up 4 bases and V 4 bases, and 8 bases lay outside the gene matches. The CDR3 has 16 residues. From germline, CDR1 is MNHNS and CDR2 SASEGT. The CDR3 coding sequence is TGTGCCAGCAGTGGTCCGGGACAGGGCATTTACAATGAGCAGTTCTTC. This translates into CASSGPGQGIYNEQFF.

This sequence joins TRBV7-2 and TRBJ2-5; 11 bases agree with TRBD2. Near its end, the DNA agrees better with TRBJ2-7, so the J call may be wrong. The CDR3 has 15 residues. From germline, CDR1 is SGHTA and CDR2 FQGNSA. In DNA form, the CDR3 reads TGTGCCAGCAGCTTAGCGGCTAGCGGGGGGATCGAGCAGTACTTC. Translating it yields CASSLAASGGIEQYF.